This T cell receptor beta chain was recovered during a study of blood T cell repertoires in COVID-19. Germline V lookup: CDR1 ENHRY, CDR2 SYGVKD. The CDR3 extends over 15 amino acids. V lost 3 bases and J lost 3; bases outside the gene matches: 4. This clone was seen a handful of times. The assay was immunoSEQ multiplex PCR, and TCRdb's table has in-frame clones only and misses some. The sample holds a few hundred thousand clones; about 87% are singletons and the top ten take 10%. The TCR sequence derives from a man younger than 30 with acute COVID-19. J is TRBJ1-2 and V is TRBV10-3, with 10 bases lining up with TRBD1. Sequenced material: PBMCs or T cells enriched from blood (not recorded which). The CDR3 DNA reads TGTGCCATCAGTGACCCCGGGACAGGGGACTATGGCTACACCTTC. It translates to CAISDPGTGDYGYTF.